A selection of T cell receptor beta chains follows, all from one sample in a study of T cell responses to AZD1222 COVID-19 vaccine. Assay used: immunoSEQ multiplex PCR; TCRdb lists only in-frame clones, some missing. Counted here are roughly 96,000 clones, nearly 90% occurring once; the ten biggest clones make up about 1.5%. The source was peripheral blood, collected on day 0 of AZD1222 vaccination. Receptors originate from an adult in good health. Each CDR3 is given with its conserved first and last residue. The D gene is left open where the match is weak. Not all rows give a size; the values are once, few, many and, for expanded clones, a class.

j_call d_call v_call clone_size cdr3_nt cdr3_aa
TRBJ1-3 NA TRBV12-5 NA TGTGCTAGTGGTTCCCTCAGGGGTCCTGGAAACACCATATATTTT CASGSLRGPGNTIYF
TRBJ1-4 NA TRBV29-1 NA TGCAGCATCTCAGGAGCCAGGGAGGGAGAAAAACTGTTTTTT CSISGAREGEKLFF
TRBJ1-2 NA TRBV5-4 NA TGTGCCAGCAGCTTGGAACCTACTTGGGGCTACACCTTC CASSLEPTWGYTF
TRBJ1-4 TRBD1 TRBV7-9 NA TGTGCCAGCACCCCGGGTGCCCGGGACAGGGAGGTAGAAAAACTGTTTTTT CASTPGARDREVEKLFF
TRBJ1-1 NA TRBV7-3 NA TGTGCCAGCAGCTTCCTACCAGGTGGGAAAACTGAAGCTTTCTTT CASSFLPGGKTEAFF
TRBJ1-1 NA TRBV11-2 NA TGTGCCAGCAGCTCAATGAACACTGAAGCTTTCTTT CASSSMNTEAFF
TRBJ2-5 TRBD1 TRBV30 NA TGTGCCTGGAGTGCGCTAGGACAGGGTTATGAGACCCAGTACTTC CAWSALGQGYETQYF
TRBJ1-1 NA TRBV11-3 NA TGTGCCAGCAGCCCCCCGGGATCCTTGGTCACTGAAGCTTTCTTT CASSPPGSLVTEAFF
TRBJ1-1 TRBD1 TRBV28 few TGTGCCAGCAGTTCATATAGGAAGGGGGCGATTCGGGCTTTCTTT CASSSYRKGAIRAFF
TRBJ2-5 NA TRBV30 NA TGTGCCTGGAGTGTCGTCAGTCAAGAGACCCAGTACTTC CAWSVVSQETQYF
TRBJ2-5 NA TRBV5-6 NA TGTGCCAGCAGCAGGGCGGGGTCTCAAGAGACCCAGTACTTC CASSRAGSQETQYF
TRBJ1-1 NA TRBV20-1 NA TGCAGTGCTCTCTCCGGGACAGAAGCTTTCTTT CSALSGTEAFF
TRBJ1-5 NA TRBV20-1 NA TGCAGTGCCAGTCATTCGCGCAATCAGCCCCAGCATTTT CSASHSRNQPQHF
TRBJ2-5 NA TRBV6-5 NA TGTGCCAGCAGTTACTCGGTTCAGGGCCAAGAGACCCAGTACTTC CASSYSVQGQETQYF
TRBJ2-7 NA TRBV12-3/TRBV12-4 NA TGTGCCAGCAGCCAAAAACAGGGCTGGGAGCAGTACTTC CASSQKQGWEQYF
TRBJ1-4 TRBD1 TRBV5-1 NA TGCGCCAGCAGCTTGGCCGGGACAGATAATGAAAAACTGTTTTTT CASSLAGTDNEKLFF